Presented here are 7 T cell receptor beta chains from one specimen sequenced in a study of blood T cell repertoires in COVID-19. Sequencing used immunoSEQ multiplex PCR; TCRdb keeps in-frame clones, though not all of them. The sample lists approximately 210,000 clones, roughly 80% seen once, with 15% to 20% in the top ten. Sequencing used peripheral blood. Receptor source: a man aged 30 to 45 with active or convalescent COVID-19.

The chain uses TRBV2 and TRBJ2-7, with 7 nucleotides matching TRBD2. The CDR3 loop spans 14 amino acids. Trimming at V came to 5 bases and at J to 4 bases, leaving 8 bases not matched to a gene. Germline loops: CDR1 SNHLY, CDR2 FYNNEI. The CDR3 region has the DNA TGTGCCAGCAGTTCGGGACTAAACCAATACGAGCAGTACTTC. This sequence encodes CASSSGLNQYEQYF. Filled out from reference TRBV2 and TRBJ2-7, the complete variable domain reads EPEVTQTPSHQVTQMGQEVILRCVPISNHLYFYWYRQILGQKVEFLVSFYNNEISEKSEIFDDQFSVERPDGSNFTLKIRSTKLEDSAMYFCASSSGLNQYEQYFGPGTRLTVT.

V and J are TRBV5-1 and TRBJ1-5; weak D call: TRBD1 (6 bases). V was pared by 5 bases and J by 4 bases, with 10 bases between. The CDR3 length is 13 residues. Looked up from germline, CDR1 is SGHRS and CDR2 is YFSETQ. DNA of the CDR3: TGCGCCAGCAGTTTTACAGGGAATCAGCCCCAGCATTTT. Translating it yields CASSFTGNQPQHF.

This sequence joins TRBV9 and TRBJ1-4, with D unresolved. The CDR3 totals 13 residues. Trimming pared 3 bases from V and 7 bases from J, leaving 10 bases between. From germline, CDR1 is SGDLS and CDR2 YYNGEE. The CDR3, as DNA: TGTGCCAGCAGCGACTTATTCGGTGAAAAACTGTTTTTT. Protein: CASSDLFGEKLFF. Supplemented by reference TRBV9 and TRBJ1-4, the full variable domain reads DSGVTQTPKHLITATGQRVTLRCSPRSGDLSVYWYQQSLDQGLQFLIQYYNGEERAKGNILERFSAQQFPDLHSELNLSSLELGDSALYFCASSDLFGEKLFFGSGTQLSVL.

In its sample, this clone was seen once. V and J are TRBV5-6 and TRBJ2-2; no definite D call. CDR1 SGHDT and CDR2 YYEEEE come from the germline V gene. This CDR3 has 15 amino acids. Trimming cost V 1 base and J 6 bases, with 13 bases left between them. CDR3 amino acids: CASSLYVLDSGELFF. Written as DNA, the CDR3 is TGTGCCAGCAGCTTGTACGTTCTAGATTCCGGGGAGCTGTTTTTT.

This sequence joins TRBV20-1 and TRBJ2-7; the D is unclear. The CDR3 contains 10 residues. CDR1 is DFQATT and CDR2 is SNEGSKA in the germline V gene (reference sequence). Trimming removed 2 bases from V and 6 bases from J, with 5 bases in between. The CDR3 here is CSARISEQYF. CDR3 DNA: TGCAGTGCTAGAATCTCCGAGCAGTACTTC.

The CDR3 here is CASSFVGQVNEKLFF. The CDR3 DNA follows: TGTGCCAGCAGTTTTGTAGGACAGGTTAATGAAAAACTGTTTTTT. The V gene is TRBV27, the J gene TRBJ1-4, with 7 nucleotides matching TRBD1. Trimming took 3 bases from V and 4 from J; bases not matched to a gene: 5. The length of the CDR3 is 15 residues. Germline V gives CDR1 MNHEY, CDR2 SMNVEV (reference sequence).

The table lists this clone with a count of one. The V call is TRBV27, the J call TRBJ2-7, with D possibly being TRBD2 (5 bases). This CDR3 contains 15 residues. V lost 5 bases and J 4 bases, leaving 18 bases between the germline ends. Germline loops: CDR1 MNHEY, CDR2 SMNVEV (reference sequence). The CDR3 DNA is TGTGCCAGCAGTCCCGCCGGGAACTCCCAGTACGAGCAGTACTTC. This translates into CASSPAGNSQYEQYF.